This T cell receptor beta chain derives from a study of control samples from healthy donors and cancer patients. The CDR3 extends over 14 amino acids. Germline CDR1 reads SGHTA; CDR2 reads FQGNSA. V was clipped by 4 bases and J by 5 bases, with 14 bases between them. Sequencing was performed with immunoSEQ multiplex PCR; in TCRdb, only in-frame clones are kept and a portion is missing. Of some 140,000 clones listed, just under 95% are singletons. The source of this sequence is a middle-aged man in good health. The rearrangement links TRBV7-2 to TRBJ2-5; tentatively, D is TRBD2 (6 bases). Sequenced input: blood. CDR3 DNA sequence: TGTGCCAGCAGCTCCGCCGGGGGAACGGAGACCCAGTACTTC. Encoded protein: CASSSAGGTETQYF.